The source of this T cell receptor beta chain is a study of early T cells in non-severe SARS-CoV-2 infection. Study-level information: Sequencing of bulk RNA from unsorted whole blood was done, without chain pairing.

Study-wide points: Clonotype matching in VDJdb favored anti-spike CD8 responses and did not capture private and CD4 specificities.

Germline V gene sequence: CDR1 DFQATT, CDR2 SNEGSKA (reference sequence). Trimming removed 5 bases from V and 7 bases from J, with 17 bases in between. This CDR3 region has 14 residues. This clonotype was seen at least ten times. Its antigen is undetermined. Attachment of unique molecular identifiers to individual cDNA molecules was performed. TCRdb fed the 5' RACE reads into MiXCR, producing one record per CDR3 protein. The table has tens of thousands of distinct CDR3 sequences, 5.3% seen once; the top ten hold roughly 29%. V gene TRBV20-1 combines with J gene TRBJ2-2, with D tentatively TRBD1 (6 bases). The sequencing input was whole blood. The clonotype originates from an adult who was a healthcare worker with PCR-confirmed SARS-CoV-2 infection or an uninfected control (not recorded which). DNA of the CDR3: TGCAGTGCTGGGGACACTGCAGGTGACGGGGAGCTGTTTTTT. Protein: CSAGDTAGDGELFF.